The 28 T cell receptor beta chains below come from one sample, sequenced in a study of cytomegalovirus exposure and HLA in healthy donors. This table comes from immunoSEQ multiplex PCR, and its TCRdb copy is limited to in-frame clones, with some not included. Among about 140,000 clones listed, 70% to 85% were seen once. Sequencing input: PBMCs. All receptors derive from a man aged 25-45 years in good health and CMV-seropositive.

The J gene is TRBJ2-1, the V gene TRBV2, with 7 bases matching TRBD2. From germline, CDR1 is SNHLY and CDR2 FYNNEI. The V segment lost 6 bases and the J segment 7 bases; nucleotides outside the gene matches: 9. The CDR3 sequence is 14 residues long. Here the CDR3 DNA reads TGTGCCAGCAGCGGTCCCAAGCGGGGAAATGAGCAGTTCTTC. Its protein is CASSGPKRGNEQFF.

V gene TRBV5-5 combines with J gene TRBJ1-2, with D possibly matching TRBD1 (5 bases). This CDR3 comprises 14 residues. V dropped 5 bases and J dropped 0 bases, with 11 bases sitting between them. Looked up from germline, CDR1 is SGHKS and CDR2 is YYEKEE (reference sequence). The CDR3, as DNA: TGTGCCAGCAGTTATGACAGAACTAACTATGGCTACACCTTC. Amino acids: CASSYDRTNYGYTF.

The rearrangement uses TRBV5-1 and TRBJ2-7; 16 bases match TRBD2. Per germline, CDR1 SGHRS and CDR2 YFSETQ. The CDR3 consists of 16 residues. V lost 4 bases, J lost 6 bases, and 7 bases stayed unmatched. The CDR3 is CASSKGLAGGPLEQYF. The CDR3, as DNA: TGCGCCAGCAGCAAGGGACTAGCGGGGGGGCCCCTCGAGCAGTACTTC.

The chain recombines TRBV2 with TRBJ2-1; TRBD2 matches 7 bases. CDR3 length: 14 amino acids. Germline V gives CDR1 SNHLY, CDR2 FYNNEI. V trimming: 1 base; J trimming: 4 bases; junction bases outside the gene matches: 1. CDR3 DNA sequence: TGTGCCAGCAGTGAAGAGGGAGGGTACAATGAGCAGTTCTTC. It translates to CASSEEGGYNEQFF.

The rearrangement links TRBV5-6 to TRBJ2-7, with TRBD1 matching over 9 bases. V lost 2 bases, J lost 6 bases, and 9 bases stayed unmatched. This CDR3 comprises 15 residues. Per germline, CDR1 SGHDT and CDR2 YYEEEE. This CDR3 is CASSLGDRAGIEQYF. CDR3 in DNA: TGTGCCAGCAGCTTAGGGGACAGGGCAGGGATCGAGCAGTACTTC.

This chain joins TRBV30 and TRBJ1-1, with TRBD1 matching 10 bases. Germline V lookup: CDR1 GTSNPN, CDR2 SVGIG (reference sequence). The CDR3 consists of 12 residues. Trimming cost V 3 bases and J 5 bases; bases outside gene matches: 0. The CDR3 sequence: CAWRDRGTEAFF. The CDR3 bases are TGTGCCTGGAGGGACAGGGGGACTGAAGCTTTCTTT.

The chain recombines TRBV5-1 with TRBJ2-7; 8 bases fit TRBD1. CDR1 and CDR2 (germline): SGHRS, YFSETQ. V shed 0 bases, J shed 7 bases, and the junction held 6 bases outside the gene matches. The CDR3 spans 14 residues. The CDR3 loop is CASSLARGQREQYF. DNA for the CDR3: TGCGCCAGCAGCTTGGCCAGGGGGCAACGGGAGCAGTACTTC.

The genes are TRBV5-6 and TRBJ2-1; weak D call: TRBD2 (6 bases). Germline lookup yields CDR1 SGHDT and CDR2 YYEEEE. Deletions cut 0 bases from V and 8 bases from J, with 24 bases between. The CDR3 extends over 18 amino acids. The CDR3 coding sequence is TGTGCCAGCAGCTTGGCCGCGTGGAGGCGGGGCCTTCGGGATGAGCAGTTCTTC. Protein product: CASSLAAWRRGLRDEQFF.

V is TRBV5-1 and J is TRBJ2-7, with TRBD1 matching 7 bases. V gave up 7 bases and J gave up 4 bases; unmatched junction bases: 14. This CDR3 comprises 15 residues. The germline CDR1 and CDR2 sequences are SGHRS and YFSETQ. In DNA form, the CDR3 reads TGCGCCAGCTGCGATCGGACAGGAAAGTTGTACGAGCAGTACTTC. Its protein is CASCDRTGKLYEQYF.

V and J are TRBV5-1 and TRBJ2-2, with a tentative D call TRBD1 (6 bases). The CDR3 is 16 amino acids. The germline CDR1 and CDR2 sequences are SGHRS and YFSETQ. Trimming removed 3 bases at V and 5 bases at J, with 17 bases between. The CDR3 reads CASSYSGQRGTGELFF. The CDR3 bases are TGCGCCAGCAGCTATAGTGGACAGAGGGGAACCGGGGAGCTGTTTTTT.

The CDR3 sequence is CASSPGLDFPYEQYF. The DNA for the CDR3 is TGTGCCAGCAGCCCGGGACTAGACTTCCCTTACGAGCAGTACTTC. The rearrangement uses TRBV11-2 and TRBJ2-7; 8 positions match TRBD2. The V and J ends lost 5 bases and 4 bases, in that order; junction bases with no gene match: 10. The length of the CDR3 is 15 residues. In germline, CDR1 is SGHAT, CDR2 FQNNGV.

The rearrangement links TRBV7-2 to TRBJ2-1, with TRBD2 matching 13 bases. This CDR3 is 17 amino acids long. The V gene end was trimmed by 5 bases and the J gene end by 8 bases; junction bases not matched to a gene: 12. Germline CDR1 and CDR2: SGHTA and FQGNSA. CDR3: CASSPGLAGDEGYEQFF. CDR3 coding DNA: TGTGCCAGCAGCCCAGGACTAGCGGGAGATGAAGGCTATGAGCAGTTCTTC.

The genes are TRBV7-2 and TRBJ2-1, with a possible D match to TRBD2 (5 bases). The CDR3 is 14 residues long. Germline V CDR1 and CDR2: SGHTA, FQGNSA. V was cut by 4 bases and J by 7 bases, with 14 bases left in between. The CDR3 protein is CASSSPSGLNEQFF. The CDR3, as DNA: TGTGCCAGCAGCTCCCCAAGCGGCCTAAATGAGCAGTTCTTC.

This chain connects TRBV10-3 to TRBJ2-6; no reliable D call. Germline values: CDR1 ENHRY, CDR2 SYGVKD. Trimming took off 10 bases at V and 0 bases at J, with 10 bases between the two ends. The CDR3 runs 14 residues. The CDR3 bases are TGTGCCAGCGCACCGAACTCTGGGGCCAACGTCCTGACTTTC. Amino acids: CASAPNSGANVLTF.

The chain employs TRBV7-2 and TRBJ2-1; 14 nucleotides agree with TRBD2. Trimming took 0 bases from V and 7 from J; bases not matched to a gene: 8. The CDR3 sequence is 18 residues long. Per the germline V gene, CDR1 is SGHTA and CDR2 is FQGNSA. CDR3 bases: TGTGCCAGCAGCTTAGCCCGACTAGCGGGGGGGCCAGGGAATGAGCAGTTCTTC. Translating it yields CASSLARLAGGPGNEQFF.

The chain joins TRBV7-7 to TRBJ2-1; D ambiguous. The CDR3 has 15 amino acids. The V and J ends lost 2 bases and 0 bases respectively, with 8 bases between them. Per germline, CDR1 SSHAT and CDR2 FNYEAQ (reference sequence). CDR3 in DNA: TGTGCCAGCAGCTTAAGCCTAAACTCCTACAATGAGCAGTTCTTC. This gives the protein CASSLSLNSYNEQFF.

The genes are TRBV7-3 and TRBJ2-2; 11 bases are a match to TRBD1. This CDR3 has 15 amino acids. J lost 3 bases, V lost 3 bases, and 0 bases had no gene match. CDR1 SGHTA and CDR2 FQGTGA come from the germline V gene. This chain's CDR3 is CASSLGQGDTGELFF. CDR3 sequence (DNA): TGTGCCAGCAGCTTGGGACAGGGGGACACCGGGGAGCTGTTTTTT.

CDR3 nucleotides: TGTGCCAGCAGCTCGGGACTAGAAAACTACGAGCAGTACTTC. This gives the protein CASSSGLENYEQYF. The gene calls are TRBV7-2 and TRBJ2-7, with 8 positions matching TRBD2. The junction had 5 bases not matched to a gene; V was cut back by 4 bases and J by 3 bases. The CDR3 is 14 amino acids. In germline, CDR1 is SGHTA, CDR2 FQGNSA.

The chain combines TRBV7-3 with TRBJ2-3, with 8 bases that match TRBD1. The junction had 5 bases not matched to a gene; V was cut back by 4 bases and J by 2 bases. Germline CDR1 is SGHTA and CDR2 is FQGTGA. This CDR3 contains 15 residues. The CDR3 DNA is TGTGCCAGCAGCTCAGGACAGGGCCACACAGATACGCAGTATTTT. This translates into CASSSGQGHTDTQYF.

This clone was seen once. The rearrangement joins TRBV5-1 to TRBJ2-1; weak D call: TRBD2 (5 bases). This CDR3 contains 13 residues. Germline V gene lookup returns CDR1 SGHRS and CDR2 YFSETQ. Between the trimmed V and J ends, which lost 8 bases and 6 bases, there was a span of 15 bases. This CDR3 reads CASTDSLTNEQFF. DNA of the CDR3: TGCGCCAGTACGGACTCCCTGACCAATGAGCAGTTCTTC.

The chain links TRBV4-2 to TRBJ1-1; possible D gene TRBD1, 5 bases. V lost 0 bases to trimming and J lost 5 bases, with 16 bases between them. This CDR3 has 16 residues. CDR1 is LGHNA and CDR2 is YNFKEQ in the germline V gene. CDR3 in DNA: TGTGCCAGCAGCCAAGAGGGGGGGATGATAGATACTGAAGCTTTCTTT. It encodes CASSQEGGMIDTEAFF.

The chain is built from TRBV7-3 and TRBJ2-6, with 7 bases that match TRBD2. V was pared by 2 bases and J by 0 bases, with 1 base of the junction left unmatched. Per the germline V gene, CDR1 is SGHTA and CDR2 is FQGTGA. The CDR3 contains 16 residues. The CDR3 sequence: CASSLGEGSGANVLTF. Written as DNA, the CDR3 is TGTGCCAGCAGCTTAGGGGAGGGCTCTGGGGCCAACGTCCTGACTTTC.

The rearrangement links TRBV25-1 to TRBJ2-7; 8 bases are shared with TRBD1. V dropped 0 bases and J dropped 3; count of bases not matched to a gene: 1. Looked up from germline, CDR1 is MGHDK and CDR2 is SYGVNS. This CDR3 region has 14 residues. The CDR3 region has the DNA TGTGCCAGCAGTGAATACGGGACAGGCTACGAGCAGTACTTC. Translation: CASSEYGTGYEQYF.

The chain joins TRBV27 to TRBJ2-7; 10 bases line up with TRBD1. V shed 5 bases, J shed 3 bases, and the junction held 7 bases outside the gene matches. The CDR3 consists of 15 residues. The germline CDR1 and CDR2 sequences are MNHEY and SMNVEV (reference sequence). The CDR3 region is CASSRTGGIGYEQYF. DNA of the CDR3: TGTGCCAGCAGTCGGACAGGGGGTATTGGCTACGAGCAGTACTTC.

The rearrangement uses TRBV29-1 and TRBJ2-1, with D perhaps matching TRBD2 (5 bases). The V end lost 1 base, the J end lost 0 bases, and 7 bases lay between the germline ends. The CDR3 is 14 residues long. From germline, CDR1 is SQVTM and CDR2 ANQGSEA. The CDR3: CSVEGEISYNEQFF. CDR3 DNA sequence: TGCAGCGTTGAAGGGGAGATCTCCTACAATGAGCAGTTCTTC.

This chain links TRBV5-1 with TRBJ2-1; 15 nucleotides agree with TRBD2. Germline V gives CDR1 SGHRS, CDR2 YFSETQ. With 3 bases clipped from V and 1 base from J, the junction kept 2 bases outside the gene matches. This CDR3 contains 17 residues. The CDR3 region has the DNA TGCGCCAGCAGCTGGGGGACTAGCGGGGGGTCCTACAATGAGCAGTTCTTC. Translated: CASSWGTSGGSYNEQFF.

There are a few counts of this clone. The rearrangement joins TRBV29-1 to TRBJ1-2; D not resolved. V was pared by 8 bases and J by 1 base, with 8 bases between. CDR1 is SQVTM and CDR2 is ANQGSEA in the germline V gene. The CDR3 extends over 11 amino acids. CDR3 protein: CSHRYNYGYTF. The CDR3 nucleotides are TGCAGCCACCGGTATAACTATGGCTACACCTTC. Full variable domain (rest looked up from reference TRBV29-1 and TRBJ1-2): SAVISQKPSRDICQRGTSLTIQCQVDSQVTMMFWYRQQPGQSLTLIATANQGSEATYESGFVIDKFPISRPNLTFSTLTVSNMSPEDSSIYLCSHRYNYGYTFGSGTRLTVV.

For the CDR3, the DNA is TGTGCTAGTGGCCCGATCGCGGGACAGGGGAAAAACTATGGCTACACCTTC. It codes for CASGPIAGQGKNYGYTF. V usage is TRBV12-5 and J usage is TRBJ1-2; 10 bases match TRBD1. This CDR3 is 17 amino acids long. The germline gives CDR1 LGHNT, CDR2 FRNRAP. Trimming at V came to 6 bases and at J to 2 bases, leaving 12 bases not matched to a gene.